These T cell receptor beta chains were read from a single sample in a study of PD-1 blockade in classical Hodgkin lymphoma. The assay was immunoSEQ multiplex PCR, and TCRdb's table has in-frame clones only and misses some. The profile covers 35,000 or so clones, with about 70% appearing a single time and 11% to 15% taken by the ten largest. The sequences come from peripheral blood mononuclear cells (PBMCs), collected before the second cycle of nivolumab. These TCRs come from a human donor with classical Hodgkin lymphoma. Each CDR3 is given with its conserved first and last residue. D genes are given only for firm matches. Clone size is not always given. Where it is, it says once, few, many or a class for expanded clones.

size: few; V: TRBV29-1; J: TRBJ2-1; D: .; DNA: TGCAGCGTTGGCCGACAGAGACAGACCAATGAGCAGTTCTTC; CDR3: CSVGRQRQTNEQFF
size: .; V: TRBV30; J: TRBJ1-2; D: TRBD1; DNA: TGTGCCTGGTCGCGGGACAGTTTAAATGGCTACACCTTC; CDR3: CAWSRDSLNGYTF
size: .; V: TRBV7-9; J: TRBJ2-5; D: TRBD1; DNA: TGCGCCAGCAGCCGACTCCAAGGGGGCGCCGGAGAGACCCAGTACTTC; CDR3: CASSRLQGGAGETQYF
size: .; V: TRBV21-1; J: TRBJ1-3; D: .; DNA: TGTGCCAGCGTCCTGATGGTACGGTCCCCTGGAAACACCATATATTTT; CDR3: CASVLMVRSPGNTIYF
size: .; V: TRBV18; J: TRBJ1-1; D: .; DNA: TGTGCCAGCTCACCACTCGACCTAGCGGTTAACACTGAAGCTTTCTTT; CDR3: CASSPLDLAVNTEAFF
size: .; V: TRBV30; J: TRBJ2-3; D: TRBD2; DNA: TGTGCCTGGAGTCGACTAGCGGGGGTCCCGGATACGCAGTATTTT; CDR3: CAWSRLAGVPDTQYF
size: .; V: TRBV11-2; J: TRBJ2-5; D: .; DNA: TGTGCCAGCAGCTTAGGAAAGACCCAGTACTTC; CDR3: CASSLGKTQYF
size: few; V: TRBV7-9; J: TRBJ1-2; D: .; DNA: TGTGCCAGCAGCTTAGAACGGGACTTGTCCTTC; CDR3: CASSLERDLSF
size: .; V: TRBV5-6; J: TRBJ2-1; D: TRBD2; DNA: TGTGCCAGCAGCGTGGGACTAGCGGGAGCAGCCTACAATGAGCAGTTCTTC; CDR3: CASSVGLAGAAYNEQFF
size: once; V: TRBV7-6; J: TRBJ1-1; D: .; DNA: TGTGCCAGCAGCTTAGAAATATGGGGGGGGAACACTGAAGCTTTCTTT; CDR3: CASSLEIWGGNTEAFF
size: .; V: TRBV19; J: TRBJ2-3; D: .; DNA: TGTGCCAGTAGTAGGTTTACAGATACGCAGTATTTT; CDR3: CASSRFTDTQYF
size: few; V: TRBV7-9; J: TRBJ2-1; D: TRBD2; DNA: TGTGCCAGCAGCTTAGGAGGCAGAGGAGCGGGAGGGCGGCAGTTCTTC; CDR3: CASSLGGRGAGGRQFF
size: few; V: TRBV5-1; J: TRBJ2-7; D: .; DNA: TGCGCCAGCAGCGAGGCAGGAGGGTACTACGAGCAGTACTTC; CDR3: CASSEAGGYYEQYF
size: .; V: TRBV5-1; J: TRBJ2-7; D: TRBD2; DNA: TGCGCCAGCAGCCCGGCCGGGACTAGCTCCTACGAGCAGTACTTC; CDR3: CASSPAGTSSYEQYF
size: .; V: TRBV7-8; J: TRBJ2-1; D: .; DNA: TGTGCCAGCAGCCCCCGACAGAACAACAATGAGCAGTTCTTC; CDR3: CASSPRQNNNEQFF
size: .; V: TRBV7-2; J: TRBJ2-7; D: .; DNA: TGTGCCAGCAGCTCCCTGGACGGCGACGAGCAGTACTTC; CDR3: CASSSLDGDEQYF